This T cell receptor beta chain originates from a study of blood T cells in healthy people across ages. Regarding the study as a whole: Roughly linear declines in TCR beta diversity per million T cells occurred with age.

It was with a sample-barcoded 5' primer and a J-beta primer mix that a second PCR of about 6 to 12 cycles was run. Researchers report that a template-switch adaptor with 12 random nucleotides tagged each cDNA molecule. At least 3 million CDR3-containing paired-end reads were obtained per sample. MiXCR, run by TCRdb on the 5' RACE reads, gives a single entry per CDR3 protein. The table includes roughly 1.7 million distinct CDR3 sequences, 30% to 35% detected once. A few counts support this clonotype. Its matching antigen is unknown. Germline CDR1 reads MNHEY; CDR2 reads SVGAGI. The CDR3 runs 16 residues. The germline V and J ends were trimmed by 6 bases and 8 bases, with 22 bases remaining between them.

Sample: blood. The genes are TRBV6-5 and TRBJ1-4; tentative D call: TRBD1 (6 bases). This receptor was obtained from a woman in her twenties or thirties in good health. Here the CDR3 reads CASRPLRTAGREKLFF. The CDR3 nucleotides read TGTGCCAGCAGACCCCTCCGGACAGCGGGGAGGGAAAAACTGTTTTTT.